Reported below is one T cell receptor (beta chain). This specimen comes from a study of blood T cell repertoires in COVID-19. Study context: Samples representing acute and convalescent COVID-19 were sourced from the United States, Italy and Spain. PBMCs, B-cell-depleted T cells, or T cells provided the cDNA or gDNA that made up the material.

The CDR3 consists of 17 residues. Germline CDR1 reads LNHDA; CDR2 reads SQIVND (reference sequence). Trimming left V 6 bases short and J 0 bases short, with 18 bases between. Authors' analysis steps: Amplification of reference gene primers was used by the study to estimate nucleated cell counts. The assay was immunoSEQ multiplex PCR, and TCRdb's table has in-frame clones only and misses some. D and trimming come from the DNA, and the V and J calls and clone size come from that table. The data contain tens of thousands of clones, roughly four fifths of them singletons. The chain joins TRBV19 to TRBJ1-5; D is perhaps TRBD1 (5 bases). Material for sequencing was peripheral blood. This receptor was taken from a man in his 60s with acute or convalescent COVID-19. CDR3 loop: CASRTLQEMYSNQPQHF. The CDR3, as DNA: TGTGCCAGTAGAACTCTACAGGAGATGTATAGCAATCAGCCCCAGCATTTT.